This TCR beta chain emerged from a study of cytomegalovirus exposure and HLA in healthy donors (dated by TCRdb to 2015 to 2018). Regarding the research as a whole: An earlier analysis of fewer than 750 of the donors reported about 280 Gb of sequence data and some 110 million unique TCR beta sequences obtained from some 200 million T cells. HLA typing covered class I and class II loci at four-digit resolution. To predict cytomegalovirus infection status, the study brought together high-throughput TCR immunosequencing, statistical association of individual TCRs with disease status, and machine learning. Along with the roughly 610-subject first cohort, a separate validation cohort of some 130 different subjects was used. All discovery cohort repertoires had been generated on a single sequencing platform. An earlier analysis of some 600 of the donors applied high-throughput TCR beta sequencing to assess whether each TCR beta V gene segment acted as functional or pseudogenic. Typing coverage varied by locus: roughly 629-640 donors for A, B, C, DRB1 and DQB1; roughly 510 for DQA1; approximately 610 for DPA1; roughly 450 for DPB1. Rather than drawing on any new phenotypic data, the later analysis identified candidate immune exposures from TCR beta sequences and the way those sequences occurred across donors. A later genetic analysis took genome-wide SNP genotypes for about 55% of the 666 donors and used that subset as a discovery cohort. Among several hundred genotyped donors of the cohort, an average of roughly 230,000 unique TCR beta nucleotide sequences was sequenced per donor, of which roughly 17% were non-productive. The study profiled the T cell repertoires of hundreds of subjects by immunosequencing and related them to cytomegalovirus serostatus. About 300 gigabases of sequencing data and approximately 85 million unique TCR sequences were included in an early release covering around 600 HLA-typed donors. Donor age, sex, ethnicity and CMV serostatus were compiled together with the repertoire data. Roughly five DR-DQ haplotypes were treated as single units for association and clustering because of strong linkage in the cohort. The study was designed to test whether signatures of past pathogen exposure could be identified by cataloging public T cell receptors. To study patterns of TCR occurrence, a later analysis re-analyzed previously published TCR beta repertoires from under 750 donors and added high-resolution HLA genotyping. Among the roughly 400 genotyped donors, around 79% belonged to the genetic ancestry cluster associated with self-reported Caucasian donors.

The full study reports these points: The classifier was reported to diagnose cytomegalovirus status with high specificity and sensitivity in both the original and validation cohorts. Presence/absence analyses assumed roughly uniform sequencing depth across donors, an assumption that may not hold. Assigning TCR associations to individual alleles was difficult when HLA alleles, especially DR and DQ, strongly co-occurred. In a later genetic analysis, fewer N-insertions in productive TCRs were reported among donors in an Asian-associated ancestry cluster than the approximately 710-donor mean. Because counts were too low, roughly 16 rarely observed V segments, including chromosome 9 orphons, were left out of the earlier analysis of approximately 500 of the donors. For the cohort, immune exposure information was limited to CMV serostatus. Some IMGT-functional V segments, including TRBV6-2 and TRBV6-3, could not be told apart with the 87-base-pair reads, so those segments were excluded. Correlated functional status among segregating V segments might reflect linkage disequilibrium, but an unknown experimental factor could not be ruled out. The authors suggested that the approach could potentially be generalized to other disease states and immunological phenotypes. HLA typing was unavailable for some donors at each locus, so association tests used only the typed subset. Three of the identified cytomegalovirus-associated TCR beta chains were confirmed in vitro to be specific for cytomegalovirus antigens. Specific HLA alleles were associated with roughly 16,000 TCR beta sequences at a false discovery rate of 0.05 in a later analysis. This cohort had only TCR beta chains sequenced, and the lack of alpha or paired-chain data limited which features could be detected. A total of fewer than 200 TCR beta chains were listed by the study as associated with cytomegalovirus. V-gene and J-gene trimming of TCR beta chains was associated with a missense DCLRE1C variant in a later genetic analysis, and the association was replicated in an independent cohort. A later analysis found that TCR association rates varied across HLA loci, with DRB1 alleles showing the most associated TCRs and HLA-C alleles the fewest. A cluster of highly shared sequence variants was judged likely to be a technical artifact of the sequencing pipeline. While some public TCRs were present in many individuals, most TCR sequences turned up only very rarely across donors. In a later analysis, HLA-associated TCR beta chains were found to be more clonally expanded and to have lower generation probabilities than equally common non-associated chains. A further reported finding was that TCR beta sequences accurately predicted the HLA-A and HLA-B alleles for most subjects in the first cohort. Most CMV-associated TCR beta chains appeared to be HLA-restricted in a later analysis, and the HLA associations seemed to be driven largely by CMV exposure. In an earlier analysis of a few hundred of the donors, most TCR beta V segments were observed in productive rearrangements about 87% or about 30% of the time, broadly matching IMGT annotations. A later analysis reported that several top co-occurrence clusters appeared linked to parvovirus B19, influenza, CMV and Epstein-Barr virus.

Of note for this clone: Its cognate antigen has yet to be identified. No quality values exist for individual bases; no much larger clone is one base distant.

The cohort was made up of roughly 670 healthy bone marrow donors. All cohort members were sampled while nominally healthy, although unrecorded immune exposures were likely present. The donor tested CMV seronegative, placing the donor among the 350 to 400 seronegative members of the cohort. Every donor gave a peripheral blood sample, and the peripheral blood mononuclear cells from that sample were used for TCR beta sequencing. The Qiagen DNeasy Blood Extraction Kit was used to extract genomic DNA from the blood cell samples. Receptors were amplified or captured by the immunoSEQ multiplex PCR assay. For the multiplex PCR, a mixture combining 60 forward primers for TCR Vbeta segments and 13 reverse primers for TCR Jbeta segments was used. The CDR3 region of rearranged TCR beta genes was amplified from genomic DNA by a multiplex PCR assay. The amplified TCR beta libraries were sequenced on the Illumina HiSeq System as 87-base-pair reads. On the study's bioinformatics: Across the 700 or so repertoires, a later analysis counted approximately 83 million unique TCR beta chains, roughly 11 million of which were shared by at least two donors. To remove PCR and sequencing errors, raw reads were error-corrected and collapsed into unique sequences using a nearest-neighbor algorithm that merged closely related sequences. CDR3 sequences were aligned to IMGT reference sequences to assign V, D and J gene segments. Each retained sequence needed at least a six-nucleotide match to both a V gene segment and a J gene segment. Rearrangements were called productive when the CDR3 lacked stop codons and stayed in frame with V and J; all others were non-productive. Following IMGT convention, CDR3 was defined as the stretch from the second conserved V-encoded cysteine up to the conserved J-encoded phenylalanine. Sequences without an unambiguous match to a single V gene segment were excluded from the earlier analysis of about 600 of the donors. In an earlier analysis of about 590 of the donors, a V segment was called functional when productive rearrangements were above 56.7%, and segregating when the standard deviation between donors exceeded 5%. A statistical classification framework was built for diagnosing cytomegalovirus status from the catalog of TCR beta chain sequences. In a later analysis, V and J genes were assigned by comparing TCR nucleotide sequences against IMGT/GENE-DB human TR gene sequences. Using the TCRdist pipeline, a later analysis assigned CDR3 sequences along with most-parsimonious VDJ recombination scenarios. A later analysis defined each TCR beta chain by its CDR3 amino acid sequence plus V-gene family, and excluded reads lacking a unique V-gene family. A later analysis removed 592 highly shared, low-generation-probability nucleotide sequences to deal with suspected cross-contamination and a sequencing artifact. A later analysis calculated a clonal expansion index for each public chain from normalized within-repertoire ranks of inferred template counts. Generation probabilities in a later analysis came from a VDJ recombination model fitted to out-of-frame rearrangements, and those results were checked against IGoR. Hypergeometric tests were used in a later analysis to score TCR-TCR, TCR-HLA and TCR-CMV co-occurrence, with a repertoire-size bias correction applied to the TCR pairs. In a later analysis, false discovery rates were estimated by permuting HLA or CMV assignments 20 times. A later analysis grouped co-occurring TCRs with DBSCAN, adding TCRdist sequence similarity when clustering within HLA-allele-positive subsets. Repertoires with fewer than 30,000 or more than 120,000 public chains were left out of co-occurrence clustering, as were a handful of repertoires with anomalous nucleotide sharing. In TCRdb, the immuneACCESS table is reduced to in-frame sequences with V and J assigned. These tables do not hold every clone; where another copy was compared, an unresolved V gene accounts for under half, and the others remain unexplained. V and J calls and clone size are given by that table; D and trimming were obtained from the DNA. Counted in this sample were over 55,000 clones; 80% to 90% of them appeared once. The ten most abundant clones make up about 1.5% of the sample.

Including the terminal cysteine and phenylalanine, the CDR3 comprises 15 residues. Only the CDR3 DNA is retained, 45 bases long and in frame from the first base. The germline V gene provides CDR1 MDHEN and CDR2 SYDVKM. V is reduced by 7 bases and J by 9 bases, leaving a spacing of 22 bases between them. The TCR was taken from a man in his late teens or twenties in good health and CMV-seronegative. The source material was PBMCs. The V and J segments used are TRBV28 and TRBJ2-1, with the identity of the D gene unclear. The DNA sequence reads TGTGCCAGCACCGAAAGGTTGGTCCAGCGAGGTGAGCAGTTCTTC. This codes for CASTERLVQRGEQFF.